Reported below is one TCR beta chain. The data were taken from a study of CD8 T cells in Susac syndrome. Reverse transcription of roughly 0.45 to 1 ug RNA used random hexamers. Amplification of TCR beta CDR3 spanned 54 Vbeta and 13 Jbeta via immunoSEQ multiplex PCR. One entry per CDR3 protein, called by TCRdb with MiXCR from the immunoSEQ multiplex PCR reads. The sample holds 150,000 to 200,000 distinct CDR3 sequences; 80% to 95% are singletons and the top ten take about 0.088%. Purification of the CD8+ and CD4+ T cells relied on negative isolation, and TEMRA cells underwent FACS enrichment. This CDR3 contains 15 residues. The V gene lost 1 base and the J gene lost 4 bases, with 14 bases spanning the gap. Germline loops: CDR1 SGHTA, CDR2 FQGNSA.

The chain links TRBV7-2 to TRBJ2-7, with D perhaps assigned TRBD1 or TRBD2 (6 bases each). The clonotype was recovered from a human donor with multiple sclerosis. Sequences were obtained from CD4+ T cells from PBMCs. This CDR3 is CASSLGGGTLYEQYF. For the CDR3, the DNA is TGTGCCAGCAGCTTAGGAGGGGGGACTCTGTACGAGCAGTACTTC.